The next 11 T cell receptor beta chains were all read from a single sample in a study of blood T cell repertoires in COVID-19. Measured with immunoSEQ multiplex PCR; TCRdb has only the in-frame clones, and not every one. This sample yields about 200,000 clones, of which roughly 80% are seen a single time; 5.5% belongs to the top ten. The sample comprised peripheral blood. The receptors originated from a woman in her sixties or seventies with acute or convalescent COVID-19.

The chain employs TRBV30 and TRBJ2-3; TRBD2 aligns across 10 bases. This CDR3 is built from 15 residues. Germline loops: CDR1 GTSNPN, CDR2 SVGIG (reference sequence). V lost 3 bases, J lost 1 base, and 4 bases stayed unmatched. The CDR3 here is CAWRAGTSGTDTQYF. The CDR3 DNA is TGTGCCTGGAGGGCCGGGACTAGCGGCACAGATACGCAGTATTTT.

The chain employs TRBV6-4 and TRBJ2-7; maybe TRBD2 (7 bases). Germline-derived CDR1 and CDR2 are MRHNA and SNTAGT. The CDR3 consists of 14 residues. Trimming shortened V by 4 bases and J by 3 bases, and 13 bases separated the two germline ends. In DNA form, the CDR3 reads TGTGCCAGCAGTGTCATGGGGGGGCACTACGAGCAGTACTTC. This sequence encodes CASSVMGGHYEQYF.

This sequence joins TRBV5-6 and TRBJ2-3; TRBD1 matches 9 bases. Germline V gene lookup returns CDR1 SGHDT and CDR2 YYEEEE. The CDR3 contains 15 residues. Germline trimming cut 4 bases from V and 6 bases from J; bases unmatched to any gene: 9. CDR3 in DNA: TGTGCCAGCAGCGCCCGGGACAGGGTCGCGGATACGCAGTATTTT. Protein product: CASSARDRVADTQYF.

This sequence joins TRBV18 and TRBJ2-1, with D unclear. This CDR3 is 12 amino acids long. Trimming took 0 bases from V and 9 from J, leaving 6 bases between them. The germline V gene encodes CDR1 KGHSH and CDR2 LQKENI. For the CDR3, the DNA is TGTGCCAGCTCACCACCGAGTGGTGAGCAGTTCTTC. Translation gives CASSPPSGEQFF.

The chain combines TRBV6-4 with TRBJ2-2, with 13 bases that match TRBD2. The germline V gene has CDR1 MRHNA and CDR2 SNTAGT. The CDR3 totals 15 residues. Trimming at V came to 2 bases and at J to 8 bases, leaving 2 bases not matched to a gene. In DNA, the CDR3 is TGTGCCAGCAGTGACGGACTAGCGGGAGTGGGGGAGCTGTTTTTT. Amino acid sequence: CASSDGLAGVGELFF.

The gene calls are TRBV5-1 and TRBJ1-2; a possible D gene is TRBD1 (6 bases). This CDR3 contains 13 residues. The V gene lost 6 bases and the J gene lost 4 bases, with 13 bases spanning the gap. Germline assignment: CDR1 SGHRS and CDR2 YFSETQ. For the CDR3, the DNA is TGCGCCAGCACCTCACAGGGCTCCTATGGCTACACCTTC. This codes for CASTSQGSYGYTF.

This sequence joins TRBV6-1 and TRBJ2-3, with 7 bases identical to TRBD1. This CDR3 contains 17 residues. V gave up 2 bases and J gave up 2 bases; unmatched junction bases: 10. The germline gives CDR1 MNHNS, CDR2 SASEGT. The CDR3 loop is CASSESIPGQYTDTQYF. The CDR3 DNA reads as TGTGCCAGCAGTGAATCTATCCCGGGACAGTACACAGATACGCAGTATTTT.

The rearrangement uses TRBV19 and TRBJ1-2, with D unclear. CDR1 is LNHDA, CDR2 SQIVND, per germline (reference sequence). The V and J ends lost 2 bases and 7 bases respectively, with 17 bases between them. The CDR3 has 15 residues. CDR3 coding DNA: TGTGCCAGTAGTATAATCGGGGTTACGGGAAGTGGCTACACCTTC. Translating gives CASSIIGVTGSGYTF.

This clone was seen repeatedly, ten times or more. The chain employs TRBV5-1 and TRBJ1-2, with TRBD1 as a possible D gene (6 bases). There are 15 residues in the CDR3. V was cut by 0 bases and J by 4 bases, with 13 bases left in between. Germline-derived CDR1 and CDR2 are SGHRS and YFSETQ. As DNA, the CDR3 is TGCGCCAGCAGCTTGGAGGGCAGGGGAAGCTATGGCTACACCTTC. Amino acid sequence: CASSLEGRGSYGYTF.

This chain uses TRBV5-4 with TRBJ2-3, with TRBD2 matching 12 bases. From germline, CDR1 is SGHNT and CDR2 YYREEE (reference sequence). V lost 0 bases to trimming and J lost 0 bases; unmatched junction nucleotides: 5. The length of the CDR3 is 18 residues. The CDR3 loop is CASSLGLAGVGSTDTQYF. CDR3 DNA: TGTGCCAGCAGCTTGGGACTAGCGGGAGTTGGGAGCACAGATACGCAGTATTTT. Based on the CDR3 plus reference TRBV5-4 and TRBJ2-3, the full variable domain is ETGVTQSPTHLIKTRGQQVTLRCSSQSGHNTVSWYQQALGQGPQFIFQYYREEENGRGNFPPRFSGLQFPNYSSELNVNALELDDSALYLCASSLGLAGVGSTDTQYFGPGTRLTVL.

The chain employs TRBV6-6 and TRBJ2-7; 8 nucleotides align to TRBD2. Trimming took 7 bases from V and 7 from J; bases not matched to a gene: 12. Germline V gene sequence: CDR1 MNHNY, CDR2 SVGAGI (reference sequence). CDR3 length: 14 residues. The CDR3 region has the DNA TGTGCCAGCACCCTGACCCGGGAGGGTGGGGAGCAGTACTTC. It codes for CASTLTREGGEQYF.